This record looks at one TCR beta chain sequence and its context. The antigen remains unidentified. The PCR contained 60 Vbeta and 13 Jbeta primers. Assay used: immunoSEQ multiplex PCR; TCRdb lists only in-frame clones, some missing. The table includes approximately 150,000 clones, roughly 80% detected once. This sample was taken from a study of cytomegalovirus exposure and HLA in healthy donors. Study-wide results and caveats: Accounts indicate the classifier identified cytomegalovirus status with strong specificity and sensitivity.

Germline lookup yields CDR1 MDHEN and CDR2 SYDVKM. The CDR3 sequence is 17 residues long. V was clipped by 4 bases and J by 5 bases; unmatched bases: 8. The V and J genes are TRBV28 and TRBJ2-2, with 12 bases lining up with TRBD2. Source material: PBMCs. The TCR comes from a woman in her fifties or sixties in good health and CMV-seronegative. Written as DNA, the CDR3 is TGTGCCAGCAGTTACCCGACTAGCGGGAGTGGTACCGGGGAGCTGTTTTTT. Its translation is CASSYPTSGSGTGELFF. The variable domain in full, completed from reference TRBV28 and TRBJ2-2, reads DVKVTQSSRYLVKRTGEKVFLECVQDMDHENMFWYRQDPGLGLRLIYFSYDVKMKEKGDIPEGYSVSREKKERFSLILESASTNQTSMYLCASSYPTSGSGTGELFFGEGSRLTVL.